The 31 T cell receptor beta chains below come from one sample, sequenced in a study of cytomegalovirus exposure and HLA in healthy donors. The study ran its PCR with 60 Vbeta and 13 Jbeta primers. Profiling relied on immunoSEQ multiplex PCR, and the TCRdb table lists in-frame clones only, not all of them. The sample contains some 200,000 clones, 70% to 80% of which appear only once. Material for sequencing was PBMCs. Every receptor here comes from a male donor in good health and CMV-seropositive.

The chain has TRBV7-2 and TRBJ2-1; D is undetermined. The CDR3 contains 11 residues. Trimming cost V 0 bases and J 12 bases, with 6 bases left between them. From germline, CDR1 is SGHTA and CDR2 FQGNSA. This CDR3 is CASSLASAQFF. CDR3 nucleotides: TGTGCCAGCAGCTTAGCCAGCGCGCAGTTCTTC.

The V call is TRBV29-1, the J call TRBJ2-3, with 9 bases that match TRBD1. CDR3 length: 15 amino acids. With 7 bases clipped from V and 7 bases from J, the junction kept 15 bases outside the gene matches. CDR1 is SQVTM and CDR2 is ANQGSEA in the germline V gene. CDR3 DNA: TGCAGCGCCTGGGGACAGGGCGGCCATGCCTATACGCAGTATTTT. Its protein is CSAWGQGGHAYTQYF.

The chain uses TRBV5-4 and TRBJ2-3; D gene uncertain. This CDR3 has 13 amino acids. Germline values: CDR1 SGHNT, CDR2 YYREEE (reference sequence). Trimming left V 5 bases short and J 1 base short, with 8 bases between. The CDR3 here is CASSQRGTDTQYF. CDR3 nucleotide sequence: TGTGCCAGCAGTCAACGGGGCACAGATACGCAGTATTTT.

The rearrangement links TRBV4-2 to TRBJ2-1; TRBD2 matches at 10 bases. Germline CDR1 is LGHNA and CDR2 is YNFKEQ. The CDR3 is 17 amino acids. V was clipped by 3 bases and J by 1 base; unmatched bases: 6. Here the CDR3 reads CASSQPGLASSYNEQFF. As DNA, the CDR3 is TGTGCCAGCAGCCAGCCGGGACTAGCGTCGTCCTACAATGAGCAGTTCTTC.

The rearrangement joins TRBV18 to TRBJ2-2; TRBD2 matches 7 bases. The CDR3 is 15 amino acids. The germline V gene has CDR1 KGHSH and CDR2 LQKENI. After removal of 2 bases from V and 3 bases from J, the junction contained 3 bases not matched to a gene. The CDR3 spells CASSPASGDTGELFF. The CDR3 DNA reads as TGTGCCAGCTCACCAGCTAGCGGAGACACCGGGGAGCTGTTTTTT.

This chain links TRBV19 with TRBJ2-1; D may be TRBD1 (6 bases). The length of the CDR3 is 13 residues. V was shortened by 3 bases and J by 12 bases, with 15 bases between the two germline ends. From germline, CDR1 is LNHDA and CDR2 SQIVND (reference sequence). The CDR3 protein is CASSMAIQTGQFF. The CDR3 nucleotides are TGTGCCAGTAGTATGGCGATTCAGACAGGGCAGTTCTTC.

The V gene is TRBV18, the J gene TRBJ2-5; no clear D gene. CDR3 length: 16 amino acids. Germline V lookup: CDR1 KGHSH, CDR2 LQKENI. Trimming stripped 0 bases from V and 4 bases from J, with 15 bases between. The DNA of the CDR3 is TGTGCCAGCTCACCACCTAGCAGAAGTAGTGGAGAGACCCAGTACTTC. Translating it yields CASSPPSRSSGETQYF.

The chain uses TRBV19 and TRBJ2-1; TRBD2 matches 7 bases. V gave up 0 bases and J gave up 6 bases; unmatched junction bases: 8. CDR1 and CDR2 (germline): LNHDA, SQIVND (reference sequence). This CDR3 has 16 residues. CDR3 sequence: CASSIEGGGRFNEQFF. In nucleotides, the CDR3 is TGTGCCAGTAGTATAGAGGGGGGAGGGAGGTTCAATGAGCAGTTCTTC.

The chain has TRBV6-5 and TRBJ2-1; TRBD2 aligns across 8 bases. Germline V gene lookup returns CDR1 MNHEY and CDR2 SVGAGI. This CDR3 spans 15 amino acids. V was pared by 1 base and J by 9 bases, with 8 bases of the junction left unmatched. CDR3 amino acids: CASSYLREGEAEQFF. CDR3 DNA: TGTGCCAGCAGTTACTTACGGGAGGGGGAGGCTGAGCAGTTCTTC.

Only a few counts were recorded for this clone. The chain combines TRBV27 with TRBJ2-5; TRBD2 is a possible D gene (5 bases). V gave up 6 bases and J gave up 5 bases, with 19 bases separating them. Germline V gene sequence: CDR1 MNHEY, CDR2 SMNVEV (reference sequence). The CDR3 sequence is 15 residues long. CDR3 coding DNA: TGTGCCAGCAGCAGTAACACCGATGAGCGGGAGACCCAGTACTTC. Its protein is CASSSNTDERETQYF.

The DNA of the CDR3 is TGTGCCAGCACCGGACAGGGGGGATCCTACGAGCAGTACTTC. Encoded protein: CASTGQGGSYEQYF. The chain links TRBV28 to TRBJ2-7; 10 bases line up with TRBD1. The CDR3 runs to 14 residues. J gave up 1 base and V 7 bases, and 4 bases lay outside the gene matches. The V gene's germline CDR1 is MDHEN and CDR2 SYDVKM.

V and J are TRBV5-4 and TRBJ1-6, with 8 bases matching TRBD1. The CDR3 is 15 amino acids. Germline trimming cut 0 bases from V and 7 bases from J; bases unmatched to any gene: 3. Germline V CDR1 and CDR2: SGHNT, YYREEE (reference sequence). In nucleotides, the CDR3 is TGTGCCAGCAGCTTGGAAGGGACAGGCAATTCACCCCTCCACTTT. Protein product: CASSLEGTGNSPLHF. The entire variable domain, with the rest obtained from reference TRBV5-4 and TRBJ1-6, is as follows: ETGVTQSPTHLIKTRGQQVTLRCSSQSGHNTVSWYQQALGQGPQFIFQYYREEENGRGNFPPRFSGLQFPNYSSELNVNALELDDSALYLCASSLEGTGNSPLHFGNGTRLTVT.

This clone appeared a single time. V is TRBV5-1 and J is TRBJ2-1; D remains ambiguous. Germline values: CDR1 SGHRS, CDR2 YFSETQ. Trimming took off 1 base at V and 2 bases at J, with 10 bases between the two ends. The CDR3 runs to 15 residues. The CDR3 loop is CASSLFEIPYNEQFF. Here the CDR3 DNA reads TGCGCCAGCAGCTTGTTCGAGATCCCCTACAATGAGCAGTTCTTC.

The chain combines TRBV27 with TRBJ2-1; tentatively, D is TRBD1 (6 bases). This CDR3 is built from 16 residues. Per germline, CDR1 MNHEY and CDR2 SMNVEV (reference sequence). Deletions cut 5 bases from V and 1 base from J, with 15 bases between. CDR3 protein: CASSQQGSLSYNEQFF. The CDR3 DNA is TGTGCCAGCAGTCAACAGGGAAGCTTATCCTACAATGAGCAGTTCTTC.

The rearrangement joins TRBV9 to TRBJ2-5, with D maybe TRBD2 (6 bases). The V gene's germline CDR1 is SGDLS and CDR2 YYNGEE. The V end lost 5 bases, the J end lost 1 base, and 9 bases lay between the germline ends. The CDR3 is made up of 13 amino acids. The chain's CDR3 is CASRAGSQETQYF. The CDR3 DNA reads as TGTGCCAGCAGGGCGGGGAGCCAAGAGACCCAGTACTTC.

This chain joins TRBV29-1 and TRBJ2-3, with 7 bases aligning to TRBD1. The CDR3 covers 12 residues. From germline, CDR1 is SQVTM and CDR2 ANQGSEA. Losses at the gene ends were 7 bases for V and 3 bases for J; bases not matched to a gene: 4. CDR3 sequence reads: CSEKGATDTQYF. The CDR3, as DNA: TGCAGCGAGAAGGGGGCAACAGATACGCAGTATTTT.

The table lists this clone with a few counts. The chain joins TRBV6-5 to TRBJ2-1, with D perhaps matching TRBD2 (6 bases). The CDR3 is 15 amino acids. V was shortened by 2 bases and J by 6 bases, with 14 bases between the two germline ends. CDR1 is MNHEY and CDR2 is SVGAGI in the germline V gene. The CDR3 DNA reads TGTGCCAGCAGTTACGGGGCTAGCGTCTTCAATGAGCAGTTCTTC. Protein: CASSYGASVFNEQFF.

V usage is TRBV5-4 and J usage is TRBJ2-5, with 8 bases matching TRBD1. Germline values: CDR1 SGHNT, CDR2 YYREEE (reference sequence). The CDR3 sequence is 14 residues long. V dropped 5 bases and J dropped 5; count of bases not matched to a gene: 8. DNA of the CDR3: TGTGCCAGCAGGACAGGGGATTTTAGGGAGACCCAGTACTTC. This encodes CASRTGDFRETQYF.

The chain has TRBV19 and TRBJ2-7, with TRBD2 identical over 8 bases. J lost 2 bases, V lost 5 bases, and 2 bases had no gene match. Germline assignment: CDR1 LNHDA and CDR2 SQIVND (reference sequence). This CDR3 spans 13 amino acids. Written as DNA, the CDR3 is TGTGCCAGTAGTTCTAGCGGGCCCTACGAGCAGTACTTC. It specifies CASSSSGPYEQYF.

The rearrangement links TRBV5-1 to TRBJ1-2, with D possibly being TRBD1 (6 bases). This CDR3 is 14 amino acids long. CDR1 SGHRS and CDR2 YFSETQ come from the germline V gene. Trimming stripped 4 bases from V and 5 bases from J, with 15 bases between. In nucleotides, the CDR3 is TGCGCCAGCAGCCCCCCAGGGGAGCATTATGGCTACACCTTC. This gives the protein CASSPPGEHYGYTF.

The J gene is TRBJ2-3, the V gene TRBV6-6; 7 nucleotides agree with TRBD2. Germline V gene data show CDR1 as MNHNY and CDR2 as SVGAGI (reference sequence). The CDR3 loop spans 14 amino acids. Trimming took 4 bases from V and 3 from J; bases not matched to a gene: 4. CDR3 in DNA: TGTGCCAGCAGTTCAAGCGGGGTAACAGATACGCAGTATTTT. The encoded protein is CASSSSGVTDTQYF.

V gene TRBV29-1 combines with J gene TRBJ2-5; D is uncertain. Trimming took off 5 bases at V and 0 bases at J, with 7 bases between the two ends. Germline CDR1 SQVTM, CDR2 ANQGSEA. The CDR3 is 12 residues long. CDR3 in amino acids: CSVSGNQETQYF. The CDR3 DNA reads TGCAGCGTTTCAGGCAACCAAGAGACCCAGTACTTC.

V usage is TRBV5-1 and J usage is TRBJ1-5; perhaps TRBD1 as D (5 bases). The V gene's germline CDR1 is SGHRS and CDR2 YFSETQ. The CDR3 contains 13 residues. The V and J ends lost 4 bases and 5 bases respectively, with 10 bases between them. The CDR3 DNA reads as TGCGCCAGCAGCCCGTTAGGGGATCAGCCCCAGCATTTT. It translates to CASSPLGDQPQHF.

This chain joins TRBV18 and TRBJ2-3; TRBD2 might be the D (5 bases). Germline V lookup: CDR1 KGHSH, CDR2 LQKENI. This CDR3 comprises 15 residues. Trimming shortened V by 4 bases and J by 2 bases, and 13 bases separated the two germline ends. CDR3 coding DNA: TGTGCCAGCTCACTAGAGGGCACCTCCACAGATACGCAGTATTTT. Residues: CASSLEGTSTDTQYF.

The chain has TRBV7-2 and TRBJ2-7; 9 bases align to TRBD2. With V trimmed by 1 base and J by 3 bases, 7 bases remained unmatched. The germline CDR1 and CDR2 sequences are SGHTA and FQGNSA. This CDR3 spans 16 amino acids. CDR3 protein: CASSLGLAGNSYEQYF. CDR3 DNA: TGTGCCAGCAGCTTAGGGCTAGCGGGAAACAGCTACGAGCAGTACTTC.

This clone was counted only a few times. The chain carries TRBV5-6 and TRBJ1-5, with a tentative D call TRBD1 (5 bases). The germline gives CDR1 SGHDT, CDR2 YYEEEE. This CDR3 has 14 residues. The ends were cut back, 0 bases at V and 7 bases at J, with 11 bases in the middle. The CDR3 coding sequence is TGTGCCAGCAGCTTGGTAGGGGAGGAGCAGCCCCAGCATTTT. It is translated as CASSLVGEEQPQHF.

V gene TRBV27 combines with J gene TRBJ2-5; D might be TRBD2 (6 bases). The CDR3 is 15 residues long. Germline V gives CDR1 MNHEY, CDR2 SMNVEV (reference sequence). Trimming shortened V by 3 bases and J by 0 bases, and 11 bases separated the two germline ends. The CDR3 protein is CASSFFGGHQETQYF. The CDR3 nucleotides read TGTGCCAGCAGTTTTTTCGGGGGACACCAAGAGACCCAGTACTTC.

CDR3 coding DNA: TGCGCCAGCAGCCAAGATACCGGGATTCTAATCTACGAGCAGTACTTC. Protein: CASSQDTGILIYEQYF. The genes are TRBV4-3 and TRBJ2-7, with D perhaps TRBD2 (5 bases). CDR1 is LGHNA and CDR2 is YSLEER in the germline V gene. The CDR3 is 16 amino acids. V gave up 0 bases and J gave up 3 bases, with 15 bases separating them.

This clone was recorded only once. The rearrangement joins TRBV18 to TRBJ1-5, with TRBD1 matching 7 bases. J lost 9 bases, V lost 3 bases, and 11 bases had no gene match. This CDR3 has 15 residues. CDR1 and CDR2 from the germline V gene are KGHSH and LQKENI. In DNA, the CDR3 is TGTGCCAGCTCACCTAAAGACAGGGCTGTGGGGCCCCAGCATTTT. Protein product: CASSPKDRAVGPQHF.

The rearrangement links TRBV7-9 to TRBJ2-3, with a weak D call TRBD2 (6 bases). The CDR3 loop spans 15 amino acids. Germline CDR1 reads SEHNR; CDR2 reads FQNEAQ (reference sequence). The germline V and J ends were trimmed by 1 base and 1 base, with 9 bases remaining between them. This chain's CDR3 is CASSLGRGGTDTQYF. CDR3 bases: TGTGCCAGCAGCTTAGGGAGGGGCGGCACAGATACGCAGTATTTT.

This chain connects TRBV5-6 to TRBJ2-2, with 8 bases lining up with TRBD1. CDR1 and CDR2 (germline): SGHDT, YYEEEE. This CDR3 has 17 residues. J lost 4 bases, V lost 0 bases, and 8 bases had no gene match. Here the CDR3 reads CASSLGNRGRLTGELFF. The CDR3 nucleotides read TGTGCCAGCAGCTTGGGCAACAGGGGGAGACTCACCGGGGAGCTGTTTTTT.